This T cell receptor (beta chain) is drawn from a study of shared clonotypes between healthy human individuals. Overall study results and limits: The study generally estimated greater richness for naive than memory subsets.

In the case of this clone: Antigen specificity is unknown.

Germline-derived CDR1 and CDR2 are SGHTA and FQGNSA. Deletions cut 5 bases from V and 8 bases from J, with 15 bases between. CDR3 size: 14 residues. There were no recent acute infections or vaccinations among the donors, who were healthy HIV-negative adults. Produced via immunoSEQ multiplex PCR; TCRdb's table is partial and in-frame only. The sample holds some 2,500,000 clones, more than 85% seen once. This clonotype was obtained from a man aged 18 to 29 in good health. Some clones in this sample may be carry-over from other donors' samples. The rearrangement links TRBV7-2 to TRBJ2-2, with D perhaps assigned TRBD1 or TRBD2 (5 bases each). The sequenced sample was naive CD4+ T cells from PBMCs. Sample subset: CD45RA+ positively selected. This chain's CDR3 is CASSQEGRAGELFF. The CDR3 coding sequence is TGTGCCAGCAGCCAAGAGGGGCGGGCAGGGGAGCTGTTTTTT.